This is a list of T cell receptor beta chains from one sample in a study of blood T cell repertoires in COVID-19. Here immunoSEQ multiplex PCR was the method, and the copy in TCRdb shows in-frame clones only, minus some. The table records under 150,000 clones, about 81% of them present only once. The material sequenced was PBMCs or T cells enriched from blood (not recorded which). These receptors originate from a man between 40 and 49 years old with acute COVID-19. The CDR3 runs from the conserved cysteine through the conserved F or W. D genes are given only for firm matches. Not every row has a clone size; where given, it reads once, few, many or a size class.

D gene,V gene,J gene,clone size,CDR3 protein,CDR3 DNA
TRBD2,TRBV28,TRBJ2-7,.,CASSSFGPSGRFSYEQYF,TGTGCCAGCAGTTCCTTCGGGCCTAGCGGGAGGTTCTCCTACGAGCAGTACTTC
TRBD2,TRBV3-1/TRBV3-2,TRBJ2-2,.,CASSQDWRESGELFF,TGTGCCAGCAGCCAAGACTGGCGGGAGTCTGGGGAGCTGTTTTTT
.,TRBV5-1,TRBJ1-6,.,CASSLYNQGNSPLHF,TGCGCCAGCAGCTTGTATAACCAGGGTAATTCACCCCTCCACTTT
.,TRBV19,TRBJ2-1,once,CASSVQRAGEQFF,TGTGCCAGTAGTGTCCAGCGGGCGGGAGAGCAGTTCTTC
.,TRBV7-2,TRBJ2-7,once,CASSPGLRGYEQYF,TGTGCCAGCAGCCCGGGACTTCGGGGGTACGAGCAGTACTTC
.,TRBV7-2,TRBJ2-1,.,CASRLSSYNEQFF,TGTGCCAGCAGGTTGAGCTCCTACAATGAGCAGTTCTTC
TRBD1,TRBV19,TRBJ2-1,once,CASSPGTGISEQFF,TGTGCCAGTAGTCCCGGGACAGGGATTTCTGAGCAGTTCTTC
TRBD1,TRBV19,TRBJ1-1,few,CASSYTGVNTEAFF,TGTGCCAGTAGCTACACAGGGGTGAACACTGAAGCTTTCTTT
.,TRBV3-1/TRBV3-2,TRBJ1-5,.,CASSQRVSNQPQHF,TGTGCCAGCAGCCAGAGGGTTTCCAATCAGCCCCAGCATTTT
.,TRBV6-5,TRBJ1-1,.,CASNKASNTEAFF,TGTGCCAGCAACAAAGCGTCGAACACTGAAGCTTTCTTT
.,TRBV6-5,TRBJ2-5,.,CASSYLAGGTQYF,TGTGCCAGCAGCTATCTCGCCGGGGGGACCCAGTACTTC
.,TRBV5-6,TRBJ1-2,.,CASSSSGRGYGYTF,TGTGCCAGCAGCTCGTCCGGCAGGGGCTATGGCTACACCTTC
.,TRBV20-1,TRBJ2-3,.,CSAFRTDTQYF,TGCAGTGCTTTTCGGACAGATACGCAGTATTTT
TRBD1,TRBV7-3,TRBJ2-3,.,CASSFRDRVVGDTQYF,TGTGCCAGCAGCTTCCGGGACAGGGTGGTGGGAGATACGCAGTATTTT
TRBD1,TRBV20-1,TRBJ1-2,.,CSASDRQGYGYTF,TGCAGTGCTAGTGACCGACAGGGATATGGCTACACCTTC
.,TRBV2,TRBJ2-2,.,CASSEEGGGTGELFF,TGTGCCAGCAGTGAAGAAGGGGGTGGAACCGGGGAGCTGTTTTTT
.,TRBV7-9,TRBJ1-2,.,CASTQAAVPNYGYTF,TGTGCCAGCACCCAAGCGGCGGTGCCTAACTATGGCTACACCTTC
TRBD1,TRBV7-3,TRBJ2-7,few,CASSRRQGSEQYF,TGTGCCAGCAGTCGAAGACAGGGTTCCGAGCAGTACTTC
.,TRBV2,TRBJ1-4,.,CASSDQGRGEKLFF,TGTGCCAGCAGTGATCAAGGGAGGGGTGAAAAACTGTTTTTT
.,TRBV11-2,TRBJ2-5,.,CASSLLPGSQETQYF,TGTGCCAGCAGCTTACTACCAGGGTCACAAGAGACCCAGTACTTC
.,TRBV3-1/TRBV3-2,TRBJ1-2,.,CASSQEGGYGYTF,TGTGCCAGCAGCCAAGAAGGAGGCTATGGCTACACCTTC
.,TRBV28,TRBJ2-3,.,CASSLSPGAQYF,TGTGCCAGCAGTTTAAGCCCGGGGGCGCAGTATTTT
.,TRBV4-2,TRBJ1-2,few,CASSQEGSGDEGYTF,TGTGCCAGCAGCCAAGAGGGTTCGGGGGACGAAGGCTACACCTTC
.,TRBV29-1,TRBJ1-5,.,CSVSGGSNQPQHF,TGCAGCGTTTCGGGGGGAAGCAATCAGCCCCAGCATTTT
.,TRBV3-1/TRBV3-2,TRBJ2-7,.,CASSQDGAVWEQYF,TGTGCCAGCAGCCAAGATGGGGCAGTGTGGGAGCAGTACTTC
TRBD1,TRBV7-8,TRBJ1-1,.,CASSLSGQWNTEAFF,TGTGCCAGCAGCTTATCGGGACAGTGGAACACTGAAGCTTTCTTT
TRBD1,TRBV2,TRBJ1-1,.,CASSGQGVTEAFF,TGTGCCAGTTCGGGACAGGGGGTCACTGAAGCTTTCTTT
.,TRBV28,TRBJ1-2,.,CASRNSQGPYGYTF,TGTGCCAGCAGGAATTCACAGGGTCCCTATGGCTACACCTTC
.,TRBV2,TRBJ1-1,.,CASSLLTLNTEAFF,TGTGCCAGCAGTTTACTTACCCTGAACACTGAAGCTTTCTTT
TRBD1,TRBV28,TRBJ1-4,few,CASSSAGTGDEKLFF,TGTGCCAGCAGTTCTGCCGGGACAGGGGATGAAAAACTGTTTTTT
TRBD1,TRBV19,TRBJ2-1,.,CATWTGGSNEQFF,TGTGCCACCTGGACAGGGGGCTCGAATGAGCAGTTCTTC
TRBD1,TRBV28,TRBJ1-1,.,CASRGNRGRLNTEAFF,TGTGCCAGCAGGGGAAACAGGGGGCGTCTGAACACTGAAGCTTTCTTT
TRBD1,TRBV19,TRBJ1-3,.,CASSTLRAGGSGNTIYF,TGTGCCAGTAGTACCCTCCGGGCAGGGGGTTCCGGAAACACCATATATTTT
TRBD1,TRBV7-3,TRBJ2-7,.,CASSPKGQKEQYF,TGTGCCAGCAGCCCTAAGGGACAGAAGGAGCAGTACTTC
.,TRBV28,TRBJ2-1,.,CASSGWGGSSYNEQFF,TGTGCCAGCAGTGGATGGGGCGGTAGCTCCTACAATGAGCAGTTCTTC
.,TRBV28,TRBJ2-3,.,CASSLNRAGTDTQYF,TGTGCCAGCAGTTTGAACAGGGCTGGGACAGATACGCAGTATTTT
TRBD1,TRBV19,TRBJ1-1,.,CASSPGQGLMNTEAFF,TGTGCCAGTAGTCCCGGACAGGGTTTAATGAACACTGAAGCTTTCTTT
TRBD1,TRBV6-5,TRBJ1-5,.,CASDRDSNQPQHF,TGTGCCAGCGACAGGGATAGCAATCAGCCCCAGCATTTT
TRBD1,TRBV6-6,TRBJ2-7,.,CASRPGQGVKEQYF,TGTGCCAGCAGACCCGGACAGGGGGTCAAAGAGCAGTACTTC
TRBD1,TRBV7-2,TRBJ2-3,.,CASSLGTGDTQYF,TGTGCCAGCAGCTTAGGGACAGGGGATACGCAGTATTTT
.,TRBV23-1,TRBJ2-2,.,CASSQTKKATGELFF,TGCGCCAGCAGTCAAACTAAAAAGGCCACCGGGGAGCTGTTTTTT
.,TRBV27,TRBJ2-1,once,CASSLLGGTYNEQFF,TGTGCCAGCAGTCTGTTGGGAGGCACCTACAATGAGCAGTTCTTC
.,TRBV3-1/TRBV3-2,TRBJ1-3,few,CASSPNPGYGNTIYF,TGTGCCAGCAGCCCCAACCCAGGGTATGGAAACACCATATATTTT
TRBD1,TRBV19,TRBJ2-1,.,CASSQDRGGNEQFF,TGTGCCAGTAGTCAGGACAGGGGTGGGAATGAGCAGTTCTTC
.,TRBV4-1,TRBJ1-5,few,CASSQDRDNQPQHF,TGCGCCAGCAGCCAAGACAGGGACAATCAGCCCCAGCATTTT
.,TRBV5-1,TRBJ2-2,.,CASSTRGLNTGELFF,TGCGCCAGCAGCACCAGGGGTTTGAACACCGGGGAGCTGTTTTTT
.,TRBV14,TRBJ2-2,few,CASSPPGRVRAGELFF,TGTGCCAGCAGCCCGCCAGGCCGGGTCAGGGCCGGGGAGCTGTTTTTT
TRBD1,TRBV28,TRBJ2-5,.,CASSLSQLGQGRDRTQYF,TGTGCCAGCAGTTTATCCCAACTAGGACAGGGGCGGGATCGGACCCAGTACTTC
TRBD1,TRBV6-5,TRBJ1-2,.,CASGDRGNYGYTF,TGTGCCAGCGGGGACAGGGGGAACTATGGCTACACCTTC
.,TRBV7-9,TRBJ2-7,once,CASSFKEATSYEQYF,TGTGCCAGCAGCTTCAAGGAGGCCACCTCCTACGAGCAGTACTTC
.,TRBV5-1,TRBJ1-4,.,CASSALGVANEKLFF,TGCGCCAGCAGCGCCCTAGGGGTGGCTAATGAAAAACTGTTTTTT
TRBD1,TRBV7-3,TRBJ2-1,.,CASSLGQGAYNEQFF,TGTGCCAGCAGCCTTGGACAGGGGGCCTACAATGAGCAGTTCTTC
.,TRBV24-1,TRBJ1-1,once,CATSASGDTEAFF,TGTGCCACCAGTGCGTCCGGGGACACTGAAGCTTTCTTT
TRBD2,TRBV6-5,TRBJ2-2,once,CASSPMTSGKGELFF,TGTGCCAGCAGTCCAATGACTAGCGGGAAAGGCGAGCTGTTTTTT
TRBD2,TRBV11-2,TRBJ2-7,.,CASSLSWAGDEQYF,TGTGCCAGCAGCTTAAGTTGGGCGGGGGACGAGCAGTACTTC
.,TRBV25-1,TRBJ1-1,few,CASSGKWEVPEAFF,TGTGCCAGCAGCGGGAAGTGGGAGGTTCCTGAAGCTTTCTTT
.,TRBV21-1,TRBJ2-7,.,CASYPADYEQYF,TGTGCCAGCTATCCGGCGGACTACGAGCAGTACTTC
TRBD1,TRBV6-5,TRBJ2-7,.,CASVPGQGSHEQYF,TGTGCCAGCGTCCCGGGACAGGGTTCCCACGAGCAGTACTTC
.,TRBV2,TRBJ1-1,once,CASFYSNTEAFF,TGTGCCAGCTTTTATTCTAACACTGAAGCTTTCTTT
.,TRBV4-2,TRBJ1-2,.,CASSPPSDRGGYTF,TGTGCCAGCAGCCCTCCATCGGACAGAGGGGGCTACACCTTC